This T cell receptor beta chain comes out of a study of human T cells and chemical hapten exposure. Study-wide background: The study sensitized with 2% DPC on a 2 cm by 2 cm patch of upper inner arm skin. Throughout a study of 20 to 30 weeks, patients underwent weekly scalp administration of diphenylcyclopropenone doses.

TCRdb analysed the RACE reads with MiXCR anew, one entry per CDR3 protein. The sample includes about 99,000 distinct CDR3 sequences, roughly 12% of them seen just once. The CDR3 runs to 13 residues. V was pared by 4 bases and J by 1 base, with 8 bases between. Specified time point: patch test 1, 2 weeks after DPC sensitization. Treatment meaning: therapeutic diphenylcyclopropenone sensitization with weekly scalp DPC. The sample consisted of whole blood, taken in connection with sensitization to the hapten diphenylcyclopropenone (DPC). This rearrangement joins TRBV12-3 or TRBV12-4 to TRBJ2-7, with D hard to call. This clonotype was sampled from a woman between 35 and 50 years old with alopecia areata. Some clones in this sample may be carry-over from other donors' samples. CDR3 in amino acids: CASSWALSYEQYF. The CDR3 bases are TGTGCCAGCAGTTGGGCACTTTCCTACGAGCAGTACTTC.